Listed below are T cell receptor beta chains from one sample, sequenced in a study of T cell changes during pregnancy in multiple sclerosis. Profiling relied on immunoSEQ multiplex PCR, and the TCRdb table lists in-frame clones only, not all of them. This sample has about 57,000 clones, with around 92% found just once. Sequencing used CD4+ T cells from peripheral blood mononuclear cells, obtained in the third trimester of pregnancy. Receptors were obtained from a female donor with multiple sclerosis, enrolled in a pregnancy study. CDR3s include the opening cysteine and the closing phenylalanine or tryptophan. D genes are given only for firm matches. Rows give clone size only sometimes, using once, few, many, or a class for an expanded clone.

v_gene: TRBV28; d_gene: TRBD1; j_gene: TRBJ1-5; abundance: NA; CDR3nt: TGTGCCACGGGACAGGGGCTAAATCAGCCCCAGCATTTT; CDR3aa: CATGQGLNQPQHF
v_gene: TRBV7-7; d_gene: TRBD1; j_gene: TRBJ1-1; abundance: NA; CDR3nt: TGTGCCAGCAGCTTTGACAGGGGATCAGAAGCTTTCTTT; CDR3aa: CASSFDRGSEAFF
v_gene: TRBV5-5; d_gene: NA; j_gene: TRBJ1-3; abundance: NA; CDR3nt: TGTGCCAGCAGCTGGGCTGTCGTCAGGGTCCCGAGCTCTGGAAACACCATATATTTT; CDR3aa: CASSWAVVRVPSSGNTIYF
v_gene: TRBV5-4; d_gene: NA; j_gene: TRBJ1-4; abundance: few; CDR3nt: TGTGCCAGCAGCACGACAGGCGGTGGTAATGAAAAACTGTTTTTT; CDR3aa: CASSTTGGGNEKLFF
v_gene: TRBV6-6; d_gene: TRBD1; j_gene: TRBJ1-2; abundance: NA; CDR3nt: TGTGCCAGCAGTCGCCCCGCTGGACAGGGGAAATCAGGCTACACCTTC; CDR3aa: CASSRPAGQGKSGYTF
v_gene: TRBV7-8; d_gene: TRBD1; j_gene: TRBJ1-2; abundance: NA; CDR3nt: TGTGCCAGCTCCCTACTGACAGGGGGGTATGGCTACACCTTC; CDR3aa: CASSLLTGGYGYTF
v_gene: TRBV10-3; d_gene: TRBD1; j_gene: TRBJ1-3; abundance: NA; CDR3nt: TGTGCCATCAGTGAGGGGGACAGGGTCGCTGGAAACACCATATATTTT; CDR3aa: CAISEGDRVAGNTIYF
v_gene: TRBV7-9; d_gene: NA; j_gene: TRBJ2-1; abundance: NA; CDR3nt: TGTGCCAGCAGCTTCGGTAACCTCAGGCTCCTACGCAATGAGCAGTTCTTC; CDR3aa: CASSFGNLRLLRNEQFF
v_gene: TRBV5-4; d_gene: NA; j_gene: TRBJ1-4; abundance: few; CDR3nt: TGTGCCGGCCAGGTGCAACTAGGTGAAAAACTGTTTTTT; CDR3aa: CAGQVQLGEKLFF
v_gene: TRBV27; d_gene: NA; j_gene: TRBJ2-3; abundance: once; CDR3nt: TGTGCCAGCAGCACGACCCGGACAGGCACAGATACGCAGTATTTT; CDR3aa: CASSTTRTGTDTQYF
v_gene: TRBV6-1; d_gene: NA; j_gene: TRBJ2-7; abundance: NA; CDR3nt: TGTGCCAGCAGTGAAGTTCCAGGGCTCTCCTACGAGCAGTACTTC; CDR3aa: CASSEVPGLSYEQYF
v_gene: TRBV7-2; d_gene: NA; j_gene: TRBJ1-5; abundance: few; CDR3nt: TGTGCCAGCAGCTCGGACAGAGATCAGCCCCAGCATTTT; CDR3aa: CASSSDRDQPQHF
v_gene: TRBV7-7; d_gene: NA; j_gene: TRBJ1-5; abundance: NA; CDR3nt: TGTGCCAGCAGCTTAGAGATCAGTTTAAATCAGCCCCAGCATTTT; CDR3aa: CASSLEISLNQPQHF
v_gene: TRBV5-6; d_gene: NA; j_gene: TRBJ2-7; abundance: NA; CDR3nt: TGTGCCAGCAGCTCCGGTGGCGACAGGAGCTCCTACGAGCAGTACTTC; CDR3aa: CASSSGGDRSSYEQYF
v_gene: TRBV5-5; d_gene: NA; j_gene: TRBJ1-1; abundance: NA; CDR3nt: TGTGCCAGCAGCTCGGACAGTTACACTGAAGCTTTCTTT; CDR3aa: CASSSDSYTEAFF
v_gene: TRBV10-3; d_gene: NA; j_gene: TRBJ1-1; abundance: NA; CDR3nt: TGTGCCATCAGTAATTTACAGGGAAAAACTGAAGCTTTCTTT; CDR3aa: CAISNLQGKTEAFF
v_gene: TRBV4-2; d_gene: NA; j_gene: TRBJ1-1; abundance: NA; CDR3nt: TGTGCCAGCAGCCGGGGGGGGCTGGGCACTGAAGCTTTCTTT; CDR3aa: CASSRGGLGTEAFF
v_gene: TRBV6-6; d_gene: TRBD2; j_gene: TRBJ2-1; abundance: NA; CDR3nt: TGTGCCAGCAGCATAGCGGGGGTCAATGAGCAGTTCTTC; CDR3aa: CASSIAGVNEQFF
v_gene: TRBV6-5; d_gene: NA; j_gene: TRBJ1-2; abundance: NA; CDR3nt: TGTGCCAGCAGATTTCCGGGGATGGGTAACTATGGCTACACCTTC; CDR3aa: CASRFPGMGNYGYTF
v_gene: TRBV9; d_gene: TRBD1; j_gene: TRBJ1-2; abundance: NA; CDR3nt: TGTGCCAGCAGCGTAGCGGCCCAGGGGGTCCCTAGCGGCTACACCTTC; CDR3aa: CASSVAAQGVPSGYTF
v_gene: TRBV5-6; d_gene: NA; j_gene: TRBJ2-1; abundance: NA; CDR3nt: TGTGCCAGCAGCCGTCGTCGGGCTGAGGGCTCCTACAATGAGCAGTTCTTC; CDR3aa: CASSRRRAEGSYNEQFF
v_gene: TRBV6-5; d_gene: NA; j_gene: TRBJ1-1; abundance: NA; CDR3nt: TGTGCCAGCAGAGGCAAAGGGGGCACTGAAGCTTTCTTT; CDR3aa: CASRGKGGTEAFF
v_gene: TRBV27; d_gene: NA; j_gene: TRBJ2-5; abundance: NA; CDR3nt: TGTGCCAGCAGTTTAGGGCAAGCACGAGAGACCCAGTACTTC; CDR3aa: CASSLGQARETQYF
v_gene: TRBV27; d_gene: NA; j_gene: TRBJ1-2; abundance: many; CDR3nt: TGTGCCAGCAGTAAGGGGGATTCGGCTGGCTACACCTTC; CDR3aa: CASSKGDSAGYTF
v_gene: TRBV9; d_gene: NA; j_gene: TRBJ2-1; abundance: NA; CDR3nt: TGTGCCAGCAGCGTCCGTGATAGCGGAGCCTACAATGAGCAGTTCTTC; CDR3aa: CASSVRDSGAYNEQFF
v_gene: TRBV9; d_gene: TRBD2; j_gene: TRBJ2-3; abundance: NA; CDR3nt: TGTGCCAGCAGCCCCGGGGAGGGACGGGGCACAGATACGCAGTATTTT; CDR3aa: CASSPGEGRGTDTQYF
v_gene: TRBV10-2; d_gene: NA; j_gene: TRBJ2-5; abundance: NA; CDR3nt: TGCGCCAGCAGTGAACAGCGGAGCCAAGAGACCCAGTACTTC; CDR3aa: CASSEQRSQETQYF
v_gene: TRBV4-1; d_gene: NA; j_gene: TRBJ2-1; abundance: once; CDR3nt: TGCGCCAGCAGCCAAACGAAATGGGGGGTCAATGAGCAGTTCTTC; CDR3aa: CASSQTKWGVNEQFF
v_gene: TRBV27; d_gene: NA; j_gene: TRBJ2-3; abundance: NA; CDR3nt: TGTGCCAGCAGGACAGGTTCCTTTTTTACTAGCACAGATACGCAGTATTTT; CDR3aa: CASRTGSFFTSTDTQYF
v_gene: TRBV30; d_gene: NA; j_gene: TRBJ1-1; abundance: NA; CDR3nt: TGTGCCTGGAGCCCCCGGGTAAACACTGAAGCTTTCTTT; CDR3aa: CAWSPRVNTEAFF
v_gene: TRBV7-6; d_gene: TRBD1; j_gene: TRBJ2-7; abundance: NA; CDR3nt: TGTGCCAGCAGCTCCCAGGGGGCGGGGACCTACGAGCAGTACTTC; CDR3aa: CASSSQGAGTYEQYF
v_gene: TRBV6-5; d_gene: NA; j_gene: TRBJ1-2; abundance: once; CDR3nt: TGTGCCAGCAGGCGCGGCAACCACTATGGCTACACCTTC; CDR3aa: CASRRGNHYGYTF
v_gene: TRBV7-7; d_gene: TRBD1; j_gene: TRBJ2-5; abundance: once; CDR3nt: TGTGCTAGCAGCTTAACAGGGGTTGGGCAAGAGACCCAGTACTTC; CDR3aa: CASSLTGVGQETQYF
v_gene: TRBV10-3; d_gene: TRBD2; j_gene: TRBJ2-2; abundance: NA; CDR3nt: TGTGCCATCACGGGGACTACCAACACCGGGGAGCTGTTTTTT; CDR3aa: CAITGTTNTGELFF
v_gene: TRBV19; d_gene: NA; j_gene: TRBJ2-5; abundance: NA; CDR3nt: TGTGCCAGTAATGCAGGGGTTTTCCAAGAGACCCAGTACTTC; CDR3aa: CASNAGVFQETQYF
v_gene: TRBV10-1; d_gene: NA; j_gene: TRBJ1-2; abundance: NA; CDR3nt: TGCGCCAGCGTCCCCCGGGACTCCTATGGCTACACCTTC; CDR3aa: CASVPRDSYGYTF
v_gene: TRBV7-8; d_gene: NA; j_gene: TRBJ2-3; abundance: NA; CDR3nt: TGTGCCAGCAGCTTAGTCCTACCTAGCGTAACAGATACGCAGTATTTT; CDR3aa: CASSLVLPSVTDTQYF
v_gene: TRBV5-4; d_gene: TRBD2; j_gene: TRBJ2-7; abundance: NA; CDR3nt: TGTGCCAGCAGCCAGCCGGGTCGGGGGGGCAGGGAGCAGTACTTC; CDR3aa: CASSQPGRGGREQYF
v_gene: TRBV2; d_gene: TRBD1; j_gene: TRBJ1-6; abundance: NA; CDR3nt: TGTGCCAGCAGTGGACAGGGGTATTCACCCCTCCACTTT; CDR3aa: CASSGQGYSPLHF
v_gene: TRBV9; d_gene: TRBD2; j_gene: TRBJ2-4; abundance: NA; CDR3nt: TGTGCCAGCAGCGTAGGGGCCGGACTAGCGGGCGTCGAAAACATTCAGTACTTC; CDR3aa: CASSVGAGLAGVENIQYF
v_gene: TRBV6-5; d_gene: TRBD2; j_gene: TRBJ2-2; abundance: NA; CDR3nt: TGTGCCAGCAGTTTAGGCGGGGGATTTTACACCGGGGAGCTGTTTTTT; CDR3aa: CASSLGGGFYTGELFF
v_gene: TRBV30; d_gene: NA; j_gene: TRBJ1-3; abundance: NA; CDR3nt: TGTGCCTGGACCCCCGGCCGGGACTCTGGAAACACCATATATTTT; CDR3aa: CAWTPGRDSGNTIYF
v_gene: TRBV7-6; d_gene: TRBD2; j_gene: TRBJ2-3; abundance: once; CDR3nt: TGTGCCAGCAGCCTCGGACTAGCGGGGAGGGATACGCAGTATTTT; CDR3aa: CASSLGLAGRDTQYF
v_gene: TRBV7-2; d_gene: NA; j_gene: TRBJ2-5; abundance: few; CDR3nt: TGTGCCAGCATCAAGGGGGGGGAAGAGACCCAGTACTTC; CDR3aa: CASIKGGEETQYF